This T cell receptor beta chain was identified during a study of CD8 T cells in ankylosing spondylitis. This clonotype was seen ten or more times. TCRdb recomputed calls from the 5' RACE reads with MiXCR, one row per CDR3 protein. The sample carries around 130,000 distinct CDR3 sequences, roughly 6.6% recorded once. The TCR sequence derives from a male donor with ankylosing spondylitis or in good health (not recorded which). Input material: blood, either unsorted or a sorted T cell fraction (not recorded which).

The chain's CDR3 is CASSITQPHEQFF. In nucleotides, the CDR3 is TGTGCCAGTAGTATTACGCAGCCGCATGAGCAGTTCTTC. The rearrangement joins TRBV19 to TRBJ2-1; D unresolved. The CDR3 spans 13 residues. The V end was cut by 3 bases, the J end by 8 bases, with 11 bases between. Germline CDR1 LNHDA, CDR2 SQIVND (reference sequence).